This entry lists 15 T cell receptor beta chains sequenced from one sample in a study of OX40 agonist ivuxolimab in advanced cancers. Only in-frame clones appear in the TCRdb table, and some are missing; sequencing was by immunoSEQ multiplex PCR. The sample contains around 64,000 clones, roughly 87% of which appear only once. The sequenced sample was CD4+ or CD8+ T cells sorted from blood, obtained in a trial of the OX40 agonist ivuxolimab. All receptors come from an adult with an advanced solid tumor such as melanoma, head and neck, liver or kidney cancer.

The CDR3 sequence: CASSHPMTSSPAVEQFF. CDR3 nucleotide sequence: TGCGCCAGCAGTCACCCCATGACTAGCTCCCCCGCAGTTGAGCAGTTCTTC. The chain carries TRBV23-1 and TRBJ2-1, with 7 bases matching TRBD2. TRBV23-1 qualifies as an ORF whose function is uncertain. Trimming removed 3 bases from V and 9 bases from J; junction bases left unmatched: 17. The CDR3 spans 17 residues.

V gene TRBV4-3 combines with J gene TRBJ1-2, with 9 positions matching TRBD1. There are 16 residues in the CDR3. Trimming removed 4 bases from V and 8 bases from J; junction bases left unmatched: 14. Germline V CDR1 and CDR2: LGHNA, YSLEER. CDR3 sequence reads: CASSLLPQGTGHGYTF. CDR3 sequence (DNA): TGCGCCAGCAGCCTCTTACCCCAAGGGACAGGGCACGGCTACACCTTC.

The V gene is TRBV28, the J gene TRBJ1-5; unclear D gene. Germline V gives CDR1 MDHEN, CDR2 SYDVKM. V was shortened by 2 bases and J by 1 base, with 9 bases between the two germline ends. CDR3 length: 15 amino acids. The CDR3 nucleotides read TGTGCCAGCAGTTTACCCATGGGGAGCAATCAGCCCCAGCATTTT. Translation gives CASSLPMGSNQPQHF. Using reference TRBV28 and TRBJ1-5 for the parts outside the CDR3, the full variable domain is DVKVTQSSRYLVKRTGEKVFLECVQDMDHENMFWYRQDPGLGLRLIYFSYDVKMKEKGDIPEGYSVSREKKERFSLILESASTNQTSMYLCASSLPMGSNQPQHFGDGTRLSIL.

This clone was recorded once. The chain combines TRBV7-9 with TRBJ2-1; TRBD2 agrees at 12 bases. The CDR3 sequence is 15 residues long. V was pared by 4 bases and J by 11 bases, with 9 bases of the junction left unmatched. Germline V gene sequence: CDR1 SEHNR, CDR2 FQNEAQ (reference sequence). Here the CDR3 DNA reads TGTGCCAGCAGCTCCTCGACTAGCGGGGGATTAAAGCAGTTCTTC. Translated: CASSSSTSGGLKQFF.

J is TRBJ1-1 and V is TRBV15, with TRBD1 as a possible D gene (5 bases). Germline loops: CDR1 LNHNV, CDR2 YYDKDF (reference sequence). The CDR3 is 14 amino acids. V was clipped by 0 bases and J by 6 bases, with 11 bases between them. CDR3 sequence: CATSRDRESPEAFF. CDR3 DNA sequence: TGTGCCACCAGCAGAGACAGGGAATCCCCTGAAGCTTTCTTT.

A few counts support this clone. The CDR3, as DNA: TGTGCCAGTAGAAGAAGGAGGGAGGGCGAAAATGAGCAGTTCTTC. It yields the protein CASRRRREGENEQFF. V and J are TRBV19 and TRBJ2-1; 7 bases are a match to TRBD2. The CDR3 runs to 15 residues. The germline V gene has CDR1 LNHDA and CDR2 SQIVND (reference sequence). The V gene end was trimmed by 6 bases and the J gene end by 7 bases; junction bases not matched to a gene: 12.

The V and J genes are TRBV7-6 and TRBJ2-7; 8 nucleotides match TRBD1. Germline assignment: CDR1 SGHVS and CDR2 FNYEAQ. The trim removed 2 bases at V and 4 bases at J, leaving 4 bases unmatched. The CDR3 consists of 14 residues. The CDR3 loop is CASSLQDREYEQYF. The CDR3 DNA reads as TGTGCCAGCAGCTTACAGGACAGGGAGTACGAGCAGTACTTC.

The chain uses TRBV28 and TRBJ2-1; TRBD2 agrees at 7 bases. Per the germline V gene, CDR1 is MDHEN and CDR2 is SYDVKM. The J segment lost 3 bases and the V segment lost 3 bases, leaving 14 bases of the junction unmatched. The CDR3 covers 18 residues. The CDR3 sequence: CASSLRGIGVGSYNEQFF. In nucleotides, the CDR3 is TGTGCCAGCAGTTTGCGGGGGATTGGCGTCGGGAGCTACAATGAGCAGTTCTTC.

The chain carries TRBV6-1 and TRBJ2-1; no reliable D call. The CDR3 loop spans 16 amino acids. V lost 4 bases to trimming and J lost 0 bases, with 13 bases between them. CDR1 is MNHNS, CDR2 SASEGT, per germline. The CDR3 reads CASSASDLPSYNEQFF. Here the CDR3 DNA reads TGTGCCAGCAGTGCTTCAGACTTGCCCTCCTACAATGAGCAGTTCTTC.

This sequence joins TRBV7-2 and TRBJ2-2; no definite D call. The CDR3 loop spans 16 amino acids. Germline CDR1 and CDR2: SGHTA and FQGNSA. The V gene lost 1 base and the J gene lost 1 base, with 10 bases spanning the gap. CDR3 bases: TGTGCCAGCAGCTTAGATTTTAGAGTGAACACCGGGGAGCTGTTTTTT. Protein: CASSLDFRVNTGELFF.

V and J are TRBV27 and TRBJ2-1, with 7 bases aligning to TRBD2. V lost 8 bases, J lost 9 bases, and 16 bases stayed unmatched. The CDR3 contains 15 residues. CDR1 is MNHEY, CDR2 SMNVEV, per germline (reference sequence). Here the CDR3 DNA reads TGTGCCAGCCATCCTTATACAGCGGGATTGGGTGAGCAGTTCTTC. Its translation: CASHPYTAGLGEQFF.

The rearrangement uses TRBV6-5 and TRBJ1-2; D gene uncertain. V was clipped by 2 bases and J by 4 bases, with 14 bases between them. Germline loops: CDR1 MNHEY, CDR2 SVGAGI. The CDR3 is 15 residues long. The CDR3 sequence is CASSYGGVRSYGYTF. CDR3 nucleotides: TGTGCCAGCAGTTACGGCGGGGTTCGGAGCTATGGCTACACCTTC.

This rearrangement joins TRBV6-6 to TRBJ1-4, with unresolved D. Germline CDR1 and CDR2: MNHNY and SVGAGI (reference sequence). The V end lost 2 bases, the J end lost 4 bases, and 8 bases lay between the germline ends. The CDR3 length is 14 residues. CDR3 loop: CASSYAQDNEKLFF. The CDR3 region has the DNA TGTGCCAGCAGTTACGCACAAGATAATGAAAAACTGTTTTTT.

The chain is built from TRBV23-1 and TRBJ1-6; D is possibly TRBD1 (5 bases). TRBV23-1 is an ORF for which the function is uncertain. The V gene lost 4 bases and the J gene lost 11 bases, with 12 bases spanning the gap. The CDR3 totals 13 residues. The CDR3 spells CASSPPGPPPLHF. The CDR3 region has the DNA TGCGCCAGCAGTCCTCCGGGACCGCCACCCCTCCACTTT.

V is TRBV5-1 and J is TRBJ1-4, with D possibly being TRBD1 (5 bases). Trimming stripped 4 bases from V and 8 bases from J, with 15 bases between. Germline loops: CDR1 SGHRS, CDR2 YFSETQ. This CDR3 comprises 14 residues. The CDR3 DNA reads as TGCGCCAGCAGCCCAGGGACCGCCACCGAAAAACTGTTTTTT. This encodes CASSPGTATEKLFF.